The subject of this entry is one TCR beta chain. What it recognizes is unknown. Expressed TCRB transcripts were sequenced after all isolated RNA was converted to cDNA. Libraries were prepared by immunoSEQ multiplex PCR; TCRdb keeps only in-frame clonotypes and omits some of them. The repertoire holds about 27,000 clones, with 50% to 65% as singletons. The CDR3 covers 18 residues. V lost 1 base and J lost 2; bases outside the gene matches: 7. Germline values: CDR1 SGHTA, CDR2 FQGNSA. Using CD45RO/CCR7/CD25/CD127/CD95/CD27, CD4+ naive, central memory, regulatory and stem cell-like memory cells were sorted. This entry is derived from a study of beta chain features in type 1 diabetes. Study results and caveats: In patients and controls equally, PCR might favor templates that are shorter. Shortening of TCRB CDR3s, moderate but significant, appeared in all four CD4+ subsets of Type 1 diabetes patients.

Sequences were obtained from Tregs from blood. This TCR was sampled from a woman between 18 and 30 years old with type 1 diabetes. The rearrangement uses TRBV7-2 and TRBJ2-6; 8 bases are a match to TRBD2. For the CDR3, the DNA is TGTGCCAGCAGCTTAGGGGTAGCGGGATCAGCTGGGGCCAACGTCCTGACTTTC. Protein product: CASSLGVAGSAGANVLTF. The full variable domain, in which reference TRBV7-2 and TRBJ2-6 provide the parts outside the CDR3, is GAGVSQSPSNKVTEKGKDVELRCDPISGHTALYWYRQSLGQGLEFLIYFQGNSAPDKSGLPSDRFSAERTGGSVSTLTIQRTQQEDSAVYLCASSLGVAGSAGANVLTFGAGSRLTVL.